This TCR beta chain was sequenced for a study of PD-1 blockade in classical Hodgkin lymphoma. Study outcomes and limitations: Compared with healthy donors, newly diagnosed patients reportedly showed lower baseline TCR diversity. Still unresolved is the cause of the repertoire differences, which may be disease activity or prior therapy.

The time point here: newly diagnosed, previously untreated cHL patient sample. Newly diagnosed, untreated classical Hodgkin lymphoma PBMCs provided comparison. Germline CDR1 is MRHNA and CDR2 is SNTAGT. Trimming cost V 3 bases and J 8 bases; bases outside gene matches: 13. This CDR3 has 18 amino acids. Libraries were prepared by immunoSEQ multiplex PCR; TCRdb keeps only in-frame clonotypes and omits some of them. The sample shows 17,000 or so clones, roughly 87% of them seen only once. About this clone: Its matching antigen is unknown.

This TCR was sampled from a human donor with classical Hodgkin lymphoma. The genes are TRBV6-4 and TRBJ2-3; 14 nucleotides align to TRBD2. Sequenced sample: peripheral blood mononuclear cells (PBMCs). CDR3 DNA: TGTGCCAGCAGTGAAGGAAAGGGACTAGCGGGAGACTTCGGTACGCAGTATTTT. Its translation is CASSEGKGLAGDFGTQYF.